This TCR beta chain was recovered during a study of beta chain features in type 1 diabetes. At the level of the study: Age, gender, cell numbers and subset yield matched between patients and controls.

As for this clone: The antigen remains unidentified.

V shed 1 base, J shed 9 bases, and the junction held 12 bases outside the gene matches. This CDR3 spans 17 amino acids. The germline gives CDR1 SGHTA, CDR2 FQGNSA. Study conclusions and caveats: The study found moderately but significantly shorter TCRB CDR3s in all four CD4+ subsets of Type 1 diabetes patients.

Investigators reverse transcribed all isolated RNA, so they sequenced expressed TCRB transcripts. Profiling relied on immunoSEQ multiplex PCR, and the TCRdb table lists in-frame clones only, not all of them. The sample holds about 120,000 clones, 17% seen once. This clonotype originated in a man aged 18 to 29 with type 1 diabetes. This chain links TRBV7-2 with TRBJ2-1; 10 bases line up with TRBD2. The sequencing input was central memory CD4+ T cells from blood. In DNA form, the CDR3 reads TGTGCCAGCAGCTTAGGTCCTAGCGGGGGAGCAAACAGTGAGCAGTTCTTC. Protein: CASSLGPSGGANSEQFF.